In this sample, the clone carrying this T cell receptor beta chain turned up a few times. No antigen is known for it. CDR3 length: 13 residues. The germline gives CDR1 MNHEY, CDR2 SVGAGI. V was clipped by 1 base and J by 10 bases; unmatched bases: 4. With 60 Vbeta and 13 Jbeta primers, the PCR was carried out. Sequencing used immunoSEQ multiplex PCR; TCRdb keeps in-frame clones, though not all of them. The table records 150,000 to 180,000 clones, around 81% of them present only once. The sample belongs to a study of cytomegalovirus exposure and HLA in healthy donors. General study findings and limits: In an earlier analysis, productive rearrangement rates for most beta V segments clustered near 87% or 30%.

The J gene is TRBJ2-1, the V gene TRBV6-5; 7 nucleotides line up with TRBD2. This TCR was recovered from a woman in her 40s in good health and CMV-seropositive. What was sequenced was PBMCs. In DNA form, the CDR3 reads TGTGCCAGCAGTTACTATGCGGGAGACGAGCAGTTCTTC. It specifies CASSYYAGDEQFF.